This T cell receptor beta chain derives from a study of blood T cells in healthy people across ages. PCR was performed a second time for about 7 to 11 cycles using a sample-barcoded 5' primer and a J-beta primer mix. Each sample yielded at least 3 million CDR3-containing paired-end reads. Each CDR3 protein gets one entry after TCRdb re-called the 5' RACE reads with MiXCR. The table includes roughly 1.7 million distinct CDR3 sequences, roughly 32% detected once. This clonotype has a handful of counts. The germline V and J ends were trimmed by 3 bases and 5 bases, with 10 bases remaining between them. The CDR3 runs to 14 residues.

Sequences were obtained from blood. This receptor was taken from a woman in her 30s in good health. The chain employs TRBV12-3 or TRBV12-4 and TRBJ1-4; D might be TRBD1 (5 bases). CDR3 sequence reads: CASSFGDGNEKLFF. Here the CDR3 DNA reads TGTGCCAGCAGTTTCGGGGACGGGAATGAAAAACTGTTTTTT.